This TCR beta chain was identified in a study of neoadjuvant anti-PD-1 for oral cavity cancer. Study background: Around day 43, patients without progression received a fourth nivolumab dose before surgery.

The CDR3 consists of 15 residues. The V end lost 6 bases, the J end lost 2 bases, and 16 bases lay between the germline ends. In germline, CDR1 is MGHRA, CDR2 YSYEKL. Comment on this clone: What it binds is unknown.

Whole-study findings and limits: Only three patients per response group were TCR-analyzed; validation needed. Higher pretreatment blood Treg/Th17 ratios correlated with higher pretreatment blood and lower post-treatment tumor TCRbeta clonality.

PBMC libraries mostly used 400 to 550 ng of input genomic DNA, with six replicates per sample. TCRdb keeps only in-frame clones here, not all; method: immunoSEQ multiplex PCR. There are about 72,000 clones in the sample; about four fifths occur only once, and around 3.7% lies in the top ten. The V gene is TRBV4-1, the J gene TRBJ1-1; a possible D gene is TRBD1 (6 bases). The material sequenced was PBMCs, taken before nivolumab (anti-PD-1) treatment. This receptor was taken from a person aged 35-79 years with oral cavity squamous cell carcinoma. The CDR3 DNA reads TGCGCCAGCAGAAGAGATCAGGGGATCAACACTGAAGCTTTCTTT. The encoded protein is CASRRDQGINTEAFF.